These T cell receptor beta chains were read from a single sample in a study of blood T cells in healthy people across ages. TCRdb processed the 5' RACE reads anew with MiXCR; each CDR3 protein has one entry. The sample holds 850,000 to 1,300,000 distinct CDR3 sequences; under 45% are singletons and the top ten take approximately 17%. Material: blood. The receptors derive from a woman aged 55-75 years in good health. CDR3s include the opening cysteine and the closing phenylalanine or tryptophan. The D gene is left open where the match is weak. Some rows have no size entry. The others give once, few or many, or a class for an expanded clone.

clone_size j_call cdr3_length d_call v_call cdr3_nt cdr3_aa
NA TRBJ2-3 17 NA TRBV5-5 TGTGCCAGCAGCTTAGGTGTTGGAAGGAGGGACACAGATACGCAGTATTTT CASSLGVGRRDTDTQYF
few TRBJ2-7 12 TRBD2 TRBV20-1 TGCAGTGCCAGGAGCGGGAACTACGAGCAGTACTTC CSARSGNYEQYF
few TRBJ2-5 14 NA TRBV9 TGTGCCAGCAGCGTATTTCTGGGCGACAATGAGCAGTACTTC CASSVFLGDNEQYF
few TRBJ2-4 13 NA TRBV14 TGTGCCAGCAGCCCTAAAATATCAGGCGGTCAGTACTTC CASSPKISGGQYF
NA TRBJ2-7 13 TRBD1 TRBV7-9 TGTGCCAGCAGCCGGACAGGGATGTACGAGCAGTACTTC CASSRTGMYEQYF
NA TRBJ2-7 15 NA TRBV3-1 TGTGCCAGCAGCCAAGATTTGGGGGAATACAATGAGCAGTACTTC CASSQDLGEYNEQYF
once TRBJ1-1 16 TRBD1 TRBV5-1 TGCGCCAGCAGCTTGGAGGACAGGACCTATACGACTGAAGCTTTCTTT CASSLEDRTYTTEAFF
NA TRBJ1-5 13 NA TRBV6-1 TGTGCCAGCATGGGTAGGGGATATCAGCCCCAGCATTTT CASMGRGYQPQHF
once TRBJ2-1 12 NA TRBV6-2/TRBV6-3 TGTGCCAGCAGCCCCGGGAGCCGCAGGGAGTTCTTC CASSPGSRREFF
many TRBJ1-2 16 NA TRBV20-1 TGCAGTGCTCCATCGGGGGTGGTGGGGCCCAACTATGGCTACACCTTC CSAPSGVVGPNYGYTF
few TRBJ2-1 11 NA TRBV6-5 TGTGCCAGCAGTGTTAGCGGTGAGCAGTTCTTC CASSVSGEQFF
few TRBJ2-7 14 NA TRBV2 TGTGCCAGCAGGGCGGGGCGCCCCTCCTACGAGCAGTACTTC CASRAGRPSYEQYF
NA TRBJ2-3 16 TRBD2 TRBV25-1 TGTGCCAGCAGTGAATATAGCGGGAGGGCCGGAGATACGCAGTATTTT CASSEYSGRAGDTQYF
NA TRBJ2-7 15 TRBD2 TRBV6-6 TGTGCCAGCGGGACTAGCGGAGCCCCCTCTGGCGAGCAGTACTTC CASGTSGAPSGEQYF
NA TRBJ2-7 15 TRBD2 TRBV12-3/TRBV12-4 TGTGCCAGCAGTGACCCAGCGGGAGGGGTCTACGAGCAGTACTTC CASSDPAGGVYEQYF
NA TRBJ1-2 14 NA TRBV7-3 TGTGCCAGCAGCACCAAAAGTGGGGGCGCAGGCTACACCTTC CASSTKSGGAGYTF
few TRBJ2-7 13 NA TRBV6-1 TGTGCCAGCAGTTTGACATCGGACTACGAGCAGTACTTC CASSLTSDYEQYF
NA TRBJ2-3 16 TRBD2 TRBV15 TGTGCCACCAGCAGAGAATTAGCGGGAGTATCAGATACGCAGTATTTT CATSRELAGVSDTQYF
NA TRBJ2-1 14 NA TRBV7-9 TGTGCCAGCAGCACTACCGGGAACTACAATGAGCAGTTCTTC CASSTTGNYNEQFF
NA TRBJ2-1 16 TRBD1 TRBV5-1 TGCGCCAGCAGCTTGGCCCCCGGGACAGGGATCCATGAGCAGTTCTTC CASSLAPGTGIHEQFF
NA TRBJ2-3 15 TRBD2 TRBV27 TGTGCCAGCAGTTTGGGGACTAGCGCCACAGATACGCAGTATTTT CASSLGTSATDTQYF
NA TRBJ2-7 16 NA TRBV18 TGTGCCAGCTCACCACGGTCGGGACTCATGTCCTACGAGCAGTACTTC CASSPRSGLMSYEQYF
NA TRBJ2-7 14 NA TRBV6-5 TGTGCCAGCAACGTCGGGACACCGCCATTTGAGCAGTACTTC CASNVGTPPFEQYF
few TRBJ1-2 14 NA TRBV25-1 TGTGCCAGCAGTGATTTGCCCGAGGTCCATGGCTACACCTTC CASSDLPEVHGYTF
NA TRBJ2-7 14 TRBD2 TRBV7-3 TGTGCCAGCAGAGGGACTAGGGACTTCAATGAGCAGTACTTC CASRGTRDFNEQYF
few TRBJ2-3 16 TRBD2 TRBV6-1 TGTGCCAGCAGTAAATTAGCGGGGGGAACGGCAGATACGCAGTATTTT CASSKLAGGTADTQYF
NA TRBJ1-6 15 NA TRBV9 TGTGCCAGCAGCGTAGATCCAGGAGGCAATTCACCCCTCCACTTT CASSVDPGGNSPLHF
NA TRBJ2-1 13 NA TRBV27 TGTGCCAGCAGTGTTTGGAGGGACAATGAGCAGTTCTTC CASSVWRDNEQFF
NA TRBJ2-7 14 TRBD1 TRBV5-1 TGCGCCAGTAGCTCTAGCAGGGGGACCTACGAGCAGTACTTC CASSSSRGTYEQYF
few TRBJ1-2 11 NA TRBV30 TGTGCCTTCCCGGACGGGGATGGCTACACCTTC CAFPDGDGYTF
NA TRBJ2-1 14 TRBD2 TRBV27 TGTGCCAGCAGTTTATACCCTAGCGGGGAGACCCAGTTCTTC CASSLYPSGETQFF
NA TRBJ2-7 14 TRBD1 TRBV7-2 TGTGCCAGCAGCTCCGTGGACAGGGCCTACGAGCAGTACTTC CASSSVDRAYEQYF
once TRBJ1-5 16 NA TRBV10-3 TGTGCCATCAGTGAGTCGGAGGTTTATAGCAATCAGCCCCAGCATTTT CAISESEVYSNQPQHF